These 21 T cell receptor beta chains originate from one sample sequenced in a study of blood T cell repertoires in COVID-19. Here immunoSEQ multiplex PCR was the method, and the copy in TCRdb shows in-frame clones only, minus some. The sample contains about 99,000 clones, 84% of which appear only once. Specimen: peripheral blood. The origin of the receptors is an older man with active or convalescent COVID-19.

V gene TRBV6-1 combines with J gene TRBJ2-1, with 11 bases aligning to TRBD2. Germline V gene data show CDR1 as MNHNS and CDR2 as SASEGT. The CDR3 contains 15 residues. Trimming cost V 5 bases and J 4 bases; bases outside gene matches: 4. This CDR3 is CASSLAGGEYNEQFF. The CDR3 nucleotides are TGTGCCAGCAGTTTAGCGGGGGGGGAATACAATGAGCAGTTCTTC.

This clone has just a few counts. The chain couples TRBV5-1 to TRBJ1-2; D may be TRBD1 (5 bases). This CDR3 is 14 amino acids long. Trimming shortened V by 5 bases and J by 0 bases, and 11 bases separated the two germline ends. Per germline, CDR1 SGHRS and CDR2 YFSETQ. CDR3: CASRWAGTNYGYTF. CDR3 sequence (DNA): TGCGCCAGCAGGTGGGCAGGGACTAACTATGGCTACACCTTC.

In DNA form, the CDR3 reads TGTGCCAGCAGCCAAGAACTAGCGGGACCGTACGAGCAGTACTTC. Translated: CASSQELAGPYEQYF. V gene TRBV3-1 (or the pseudogene TRBV3-2) combines with J gene TRBJ2-7, with 10 bases aligning to TRBD2. The CDR3 is 15 residues long. V shed 0 bases, J shed 4 bases, and the junction held 3 bases outside the gene matches. Germline V gene sequence: CDR1 LGHDT, CDR2 YNNKEL (reference sequence).

The chain combines TRBV18 with TRBJ1-1, with a weak D call TRBD1 (6 bases). With 5 bases removed from V and 1 base from J, the gap between germline ends came to 8 bases. Germline loops: CDR1 KGHSH, CDR2 LQKENI. There are 13 residues in the CDR3. This CDR3 is CASSATGNTEAFF. For the CDR3, the DNA is TGTGCCAGCTCAGCGACAGGGAACACTGAAGCTTTCTTT.

V usage is TRBV9 and J usage is TRBJ2-1, with 10 positions matching TRBD2. CDR3 length: 17 residues. J lost 9 bases, V lost 0 bases, and 12 bases had no gene match. The germline V gene encodes CDR1 SGDLS and CDR2 YYNGEE. CDR3 sequence reads: CASSVVYRSGGAVEQFF. CDR3 sequence (DNA): TGTGCCAGCAGCGTAGTTTATCGGAGCGGGGGGGCCGTTGAGCAGTTCTTC. Using reference TRBV9 and TRBJ2-1 for the parts outside the CDR3, the full variable domain is DSGVTQTPKHLITATGQRVTLRCSPRSGDLSVYWYQQSLDQGLQFLIQYYNGEERAKGNILERFSAQQFPDLHSELNLSSLELGDSALYFCASSVVYRSGGAVEQFFGPGTRLTVL.

The V gene is TRBV19, the J gene TRBJ1-2; 10 bases are shared with TRBD1. This CDR3 is built from 14 residues. Per the germline V gene, CDR1 is LNHDA and CDR2 is SQIVND (reference sequence). The V gene end was trimmed by 7 bases and the J gene end by 6 bases; junction bases not matched to a gene: 8. The CDR3 reads CASTDRQGANGYTF. CDR3 DNA: TGTGCCAGTACCGATAGACAGGGGGCGAATGGCTACACCTTC. The full variable domain, in which reference TRBV19 and TRBJ1-2 provide the parts outside the CDR3, is DGGITQSPKYLFRKEGQNVTLSCEQNLNHDAMYWYRQDPGQGLRLIYYSQIVNDFQKGDIAEGYSVSREKKESFPLTVTSAQKNPTAFYLCASTDRQGANGYTFGSGTRLTVV.

This chain links TRBV18 with TRBJ1-5; D may be TRBD1 (5 bases). Germline loops: CDR1 KGHSH, CDR2 LQKENI. Trimming took 2 bases from V and 0 from J, leaving 8 bases between them. This CDR3 spans 15 amino acids. The CDR3 loop reads CASSPGALSNQPQHF. The CDR3 DNA follows: TGTGCCAGCTCACCAGGGGCCCTTAGCAATCAGCCCCAGCATTTT. The full variable domain, completed using reference TRBV18 and TRBJ1-5, is NAGVMQNPRHLVRRRGQEARLRCSPMKGHSHVYWYRQLPEEGLKFMVYLQKENIIDESGMPKERFSAEFPKEGPSILRIQQVVRGDSAAYFCASSPGALSNQPQHFGDGTRLSIL.

This chain links TRBV27 with TRBJ2-1, with 7 bases matching TRBD2. Germline values: CDR1 MNHEY, CDR2 SMNVEV (reference sequence). This CDR3 is built from 17 residues. The ends lost 0 bases at V and 0 bases at J; junction bases unmatched: 5. The CDR3 nucleotides are TGTGCCAGCAGTTTATCGCGGGGGACGAGCTCCTACAATGAGCAGTTCTTC. It specifies CASSLSRGTSSYNEQFF.

The chain carries TRBV28 and TRBJ1-1, with TRBD1 identical over 10 bases. V trimming: 1 base; J trimming: 8 bases; junction bases outside the gene matches: 4. The CDR3 runs 14 residues. Per germline, CDR1 MDHEN and CDR2 SYDVKM. The CDR3 loop is CASSLSRQGAEAFF. The CDR3 region has the DNA TGTGCCAGCAGTTTATCCCGACAGGGGGCAGAAGCTTTCTTT.

The chain recombines TRBV5-1 with TRBJ2-3, with TRBD2 matching over 8 bases. Germline V lookup: CDR1 SGHRS, CDR2 YFSETQ. V was pared by 0 bases and J by 8 bases, with 11 bases of the junction left unmatched. CDR3 length: 16 residues. CDR3 DNA: TGCGCCAGCAGCTTGGGTGTCGTTAGCGGGGTAGCTACGCAGTATTTT. Translating gives CASSLGVVSGVATQYF.

The rearrangement joins TRBV3-1 (or the pseudogene TRBV3-2) to TRBJ1-1, with no clear D. Germline CDR1 reads LGHDT; CDR2 reads YNNKEL (reference sequence). The CDR3 is 15 amino acids. V lost 4 bases and J 0 bases, leaving 12 bases between the germline ends. The DNA for the CDR3 is TGTGCCAGCAGCCCCAACCAGGCTTTGAACACTGAAGCTTTCTTT. Protein: CASSPNQALNTEAFF.

This clone was counted between two and nine times. The chain couples TRBV7-9 to TRBJ2-7; 8 bases align to TRBD1. Germline V CDR1 and CDR2: SEHNR, FQNEAQ (reference sequence). The length of the CDR3 is 14 residues. J lost 6 bases, V lost 4 bases, and 8 bases had no gene match. The CDR3 nucleotides are TGTGCCAGCAGCTCTGGACAGGGCCTCTCCGAGCAGTACTTC. As protein: CASSSGQGLSEQYF. Complete variable domain (other parts from reference TRBV7-9 and TRBJ2-7): DTGVSQNPRHKITKRGQNVTFRCDPISEHNRLYWYRQTLGQGPEFLTYFQNEAQLEKSRLLSDRFSAERPKGSFSTLEIQRTEQGDSAMYLCASSSGQGLSEQYFGPGTRLTVT.

As DNA, the CDR3 is TGCGCCAGCAGCCAACAGGGGGGAGGTTACTACGAGCAGTACTTC. Translated: CASSQQGGGYYEQYF. The V and J genes are TRBV5-1 and TRBJ2-7; 8 bases are a match to TRBD1. This CDR3 contains 15 residues. V lost 4 bases to trimming and J lost 3 bases; unmatched junction nucleotides: 9. Germline assignment: CDR1 SGHRS and CDR2 YFSETQ.

The chain combines TRBV2 with TRBJ1-5; TRBD1 might be the D (6 bases). Germline V gene lookup returns CDR1 SNHLY and CDR2 FYNNEI. Trimming took off 5 bases at V and 2 bases at J, with 10 bases between the two ends. The CDR3 runs to 14 residues. Here the CDR3 DNA reads TGTGCCAGCAGTCTACAGGGACGCAATCAGCCCCAGCATTTT. This codes for CASSLQGRNQPQHF.

The J gene is TRBJ1-2, the V gene TRBV28, with TRBD1 matching over 7 bases. This CDR3 comprises 15 residues. Germline CDR1 and CDR2: MDHEN and SYDVKM. V dropped 6 bases and J dropped 5; count of bases not matched to a gene: 12. The CDR3 loop is CASRPSRGQTYGYTF. The CDR3 region has the DNA TGTGCCAGCAGACCCTCCCGGGGACAGACTTATGGCTACACCTTC.

The chain links TRBV30 to TRBJ1-2, with 9 bases identical to TRBD1. Germline V gene sequence: CDR1 GTSNPN, CDR2 SVGIG (reference sequence). This CDR3 spans 13 amino acids. V shed 0 bases, J shed 7 bases, and the junction held 3 bases outside the gene matches. CDR3 residues: CAWSVRGQGGYTF. The CDR3 nucleotides are TGTGCCTGGAGTGTACGGGGACAGGGTGGCTACACCTTC.

A few counts support this clone. The chain employs TRBV2 and TRBJ1-6; the D is unclear. V was trimmed by 1 base and J by 5 bases, leaving 9 bases between them. The CDR3 is 15 residues long. Germline CDR1 SNHLY, CDR2 FYNNEI. CDR3 bases: TGTGCCAGCAGTGAAGGGCATCTTGATAATTCACCCCTCCACTTT. Amino acids: CASSEGHLDNSPLHF.

The chain is built from TRBV23-1 and TRBJ2-3; TRBD2 matches at 16 bases. TRBV23-1 is classed as an ORF, of uncertain function. Trimming removed 4 bases from V and 0 bases from J; junction bases left unmatched: 13. CDR3 length: 21 amino acids. DNA for the CDR3: TGCGCCAGCAGTCGCCTCGGGACTAGCGGGGGGGCCGGGGAAAGCACAGATACGCAGTATTTT. Amino acids: CASSRLGTSGGAGESTDTQYF.

The chain uses TRBV7-9 and TRBJ1-1, with 8 bases aligning to TRBD1. V was clipped by 1 base and J by 4 bases; unmatched bases: 5. Germline CDR1 and CDR2: SEHNR and FQNEAQ (reference sequence). The CDR3 runs 15 residues. The CDR3 DNA sequence: TGTGCCAGCAGCTTAGGAGGACAGGGAGGCACTGAAGCTTTCTTT. Translating gives CASSLGGQGGTEAFF.

The rearrangement links TRBV30 to TRBJ2-5; 9 nucleotides match TRBD2. V lost 5 bases, J lost 2 bases, and 9 bases stayed unmatched. The CDR3 extends over 15 amino acids. Germline values: CDR1 GTSNPN, CDR2 SVGIG (reference sequence). The CDR3 DNA sequence: TGTGCCTGGCACGGTCTAGCGGGGAGGCAAGAGACCCAGTACTTC. It encodes CAWHGLAGRQETQYF.

The V gene is TRBV19, the J gene TRBJ1-4; D is unclear. CDR1 is LNHDA, CDR2 SQIVND, per germline (reference sequence). V was cut by 2 bases and J by 10 bases, with 11 bases left in between. The CDR3 loop spans 13 amino acids. The DNA of the CDR3 is TGTGCCAGTAGTATAATTGGGCAGGCAAAACTGTTTTTT. It is translated as CASSIIGQAKLFF.